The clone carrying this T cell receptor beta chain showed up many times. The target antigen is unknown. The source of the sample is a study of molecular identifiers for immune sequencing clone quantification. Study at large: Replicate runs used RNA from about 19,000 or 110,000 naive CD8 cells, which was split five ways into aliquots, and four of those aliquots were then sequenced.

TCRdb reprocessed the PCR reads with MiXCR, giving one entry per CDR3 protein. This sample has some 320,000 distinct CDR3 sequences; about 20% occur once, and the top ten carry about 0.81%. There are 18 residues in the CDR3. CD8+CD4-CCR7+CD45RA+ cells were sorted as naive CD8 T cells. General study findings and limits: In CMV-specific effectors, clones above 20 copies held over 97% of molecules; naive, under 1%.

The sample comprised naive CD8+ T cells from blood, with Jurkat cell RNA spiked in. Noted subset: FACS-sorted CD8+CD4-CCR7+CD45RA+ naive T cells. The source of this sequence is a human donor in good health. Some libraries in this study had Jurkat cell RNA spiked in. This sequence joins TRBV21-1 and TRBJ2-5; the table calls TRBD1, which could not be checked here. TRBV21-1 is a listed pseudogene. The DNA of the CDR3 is TGTGCCAGCAGCAAACCCCGGGACAGGGGCCGCCTGAGGGAGACCCAGTACTTC. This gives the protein CASSKPRDRGRLRETQYF.